This TCR beta chain was observed in a study of tumor-infiltrating lymphocytes in localized non-small cell lung cancer. Study details: Some samples were collected after neoadjuvant chemotherapy; smokers, never-smokers and several histologies were included. Study-wide findings and caveats: No link was found between tumor T-cell fraction and recurrence-free survival. Only some patients had TCR sequencing, depending on available tissue. IM1 and IM2 tumors showed no difference in T-cell fraction.

In regard to this clone: Its cognate antigen is unknown.

Produced via immunoSEQ multiplex PCR; TCRdb's table is partial and in-frame only. The sample shows around 15,000 clones, under 75% of them seen only once. The CDR3 runs 13 residues. V was shortened by 3 bases and J by 7 bases, with 15 bases between the two germline ends. Per the germline V gene, CDR1 is GTSNPN and CDR2 is SVGIG (reference sequence). This TCR was sampled from a human donor with non-small cell lung cancer. The V call is TRBV30, the J call TRBJ1-2, with a tentative D call TRBD1 (5 bases). Material for sequencing was lung tumor tissue. The DNA for the CDR3 is TGTGCCTGGAGCTCCCGGGGGTATGGTGGCTACACCTTC. This translates into CAWSSRGYGGYTF.